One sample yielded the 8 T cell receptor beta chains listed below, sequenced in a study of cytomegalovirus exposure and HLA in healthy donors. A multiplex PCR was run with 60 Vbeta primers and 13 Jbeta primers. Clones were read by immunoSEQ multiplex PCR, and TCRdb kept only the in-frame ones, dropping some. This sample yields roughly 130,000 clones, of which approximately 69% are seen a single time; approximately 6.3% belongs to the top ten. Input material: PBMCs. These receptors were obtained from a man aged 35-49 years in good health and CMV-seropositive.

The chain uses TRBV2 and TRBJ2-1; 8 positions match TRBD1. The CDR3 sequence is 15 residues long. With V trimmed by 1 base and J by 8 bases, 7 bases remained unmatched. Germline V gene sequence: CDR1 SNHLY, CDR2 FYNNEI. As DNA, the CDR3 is TGTGCCAGCAGTGAAGAAAGAGGGACAGGACATGAGCAGTTCTTC. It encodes CASSEERGTGHEQFF.

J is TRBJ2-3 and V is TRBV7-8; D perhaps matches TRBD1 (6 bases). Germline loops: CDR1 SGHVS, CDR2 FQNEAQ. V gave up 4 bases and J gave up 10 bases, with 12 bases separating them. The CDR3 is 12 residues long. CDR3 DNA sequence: TGTGCCAGCAGCTCCGTACAGGGTGCGCAGTATTTT. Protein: CASSSVQGAQYF.

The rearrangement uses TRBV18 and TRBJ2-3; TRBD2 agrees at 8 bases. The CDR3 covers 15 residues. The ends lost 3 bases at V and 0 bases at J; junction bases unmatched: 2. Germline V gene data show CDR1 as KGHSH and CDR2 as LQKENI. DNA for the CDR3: TGTGCCAGCTCACCTAGCGGGACTAGCACAGATACGCAGTATTTT. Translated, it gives CASSPSGTSTDTQYF.

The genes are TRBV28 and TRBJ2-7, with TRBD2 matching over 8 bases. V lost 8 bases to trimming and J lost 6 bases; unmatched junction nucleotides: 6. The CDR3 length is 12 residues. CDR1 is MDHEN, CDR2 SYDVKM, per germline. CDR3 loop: CASRGGRSEQYF. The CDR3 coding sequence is TGTGCCAGCCGAGGCGGGAGGTCCGAGCAGTACTTC. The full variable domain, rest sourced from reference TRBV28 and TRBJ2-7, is DVKVTQSSRYLVKRTGEKVFLECVQDMDHENMFWYRQDPGLGLRLIYFSYDVKMKEKGDIPEGYSVSREKKERFSLILESASTNQTSMYLCASRGGRSEQYFGPGTRLTVT.

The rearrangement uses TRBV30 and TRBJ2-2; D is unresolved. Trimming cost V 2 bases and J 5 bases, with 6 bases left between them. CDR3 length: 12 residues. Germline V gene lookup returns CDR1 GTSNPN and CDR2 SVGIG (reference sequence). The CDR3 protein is CAWSYRTGELFF. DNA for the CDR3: TGTGCCTGGAGTTATAGAACCGGGGAGCTGTTTTTT.

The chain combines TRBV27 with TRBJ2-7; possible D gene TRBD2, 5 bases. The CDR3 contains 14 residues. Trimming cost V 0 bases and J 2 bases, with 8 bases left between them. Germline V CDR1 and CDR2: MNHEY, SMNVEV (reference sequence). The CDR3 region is CASSLSGLPYEQYF. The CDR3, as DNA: TGTGCCAGCAGTTTATCCGGACTCCCCTACGAGCAGTACTTC.

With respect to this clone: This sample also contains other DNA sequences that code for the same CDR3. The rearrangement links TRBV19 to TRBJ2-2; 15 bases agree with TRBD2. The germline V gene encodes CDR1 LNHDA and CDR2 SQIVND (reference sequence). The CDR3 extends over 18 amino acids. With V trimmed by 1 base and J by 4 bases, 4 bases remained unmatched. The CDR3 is CASSIVGLAGGSTGELFF. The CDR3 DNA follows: TGTGCCAGTAGTATAGTCGGACTAGCGGGAGGGAGCACCGGGGAGCTGTTTTTT. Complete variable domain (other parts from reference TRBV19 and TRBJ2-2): DGGITQSPKYLFRKEGQNVTLSCEQNLNHDAMYWYRQDPGQGLRLIYYSQIVNDFQKGDIAEGYSVSREKKESFPLTVTSAQKNPTAFYLCASSIVGLAGGSTGELFFGEGSRLTVL.

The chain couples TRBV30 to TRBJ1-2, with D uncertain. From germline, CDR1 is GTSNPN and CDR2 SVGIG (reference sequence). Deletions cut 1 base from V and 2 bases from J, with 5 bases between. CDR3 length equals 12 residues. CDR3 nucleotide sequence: TGTGCCTGGAGTGGAGGGAACTATGGCTACACCTTC. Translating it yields CAWSGGNYGYTF.